Presented here are 20 T cell receptor beta chains from one specimen sequenced in a study of spatial heterogeneity in lung cancer. The antigens for these receptors are not known. The study, taken as a whole, reports: Within tumors, counts of expanded alpha and beta TCRs tracked tumor mutation counts.

TCRdb reprocessed the 5' RACE reads via MiXCR and lists one record per CDR3 protein. The top ten clones hold around 10% of a sample with about 9,800 distinct CDR3 sequences, 5.5% to 7.5% of them seen once. Time point given: sample taken at primary tumor resection. The source material was lung tumor tissue, sampled at surgery. Receptors were obtained from a male donor with early-stage non-small cell lung cancer.

At least ten counts were recorded for this clonotype. This beta chain is an unintended read in a library built for alpha chains; its size means little. The CDR3 protein is CSANPLDRGDEQYF. The CDR3 DNA is TGCAGTGCTAATCCCTTGGACAGGGGAGACGAGCAGTACTTC. The chain combines TRBV20-1 with TRBJ2-7; 9 bases agree with TRBD1. The CDR3 extends over 14 amino acids. V gave up 4 bases and J gave up 5 bases; unmatched junction bases: 9. Germline CDR1 and CDR2: DFQATT and SNEGSKA (reference sequence).

This clonotype was counted at least ten times. This beta chain is an off-target read within a library intended for alpha chains, so its frequency means little. The rearrangement links TRBV18 to TRBJ2-3; no clear D gene. V gave up 5 bases and J gave up 1 base, with 16 bases separating them. Germline CDR1 reads KGHSH; CDR2 reads LQKENI. This CDR3 is built from 16 residues. CDR3 residues: CASSGLRAAGTDTQYF. CDR3 DNA: TGTGCCAGCTCAGGCCTTCGGGCGGCTGGCACAGATACGCAGTATTTT.

This clonotype was counted many times. Little can be read into the size of this beta chain, an off-target read in a library designed for alpha chains. The chain employs TRBV6-1 and TRBJ2-3, with TRBD2 matching over 7 bases. The CDR3 runs 14 residues. The V gene end was trimmed by 6 bases and the J gene end by 9 bases; junction bases not matched to a gene: 12. Germline values: CDR1 MNHNS, CDR2 SASEGT. The CDR3 nucleotides read TGTGCCAGCAGCCAGGAAACACTAGCGAGAACGCAGTATTTT. This codes for CASSQETLARTQYF.

This clonotype was counted many times. A library prepared for alpha chains yielded this beta chain as an off-target read; its size is of little meaning. The chain carries TRBV2 and TRBJ2-2; 8 nucleotides match TRBD2. J was trimmed by 5 bases and V by 5 bases; bases with no gene match: 10. Germline V gene sequence: CDR1 SNHLY, CDR2 FYNNEI. This CDR3 is 16 amino acids long. The CDR3 here is CASSPKGLAATGELFF. In DNA, the CDR3 is TGTGCCAGCAGTCCAAAAGGACTAGCAGCAACCGGGGAGCTGTTTTTT. The entire variable domain, with the rest obtained from reference TRBV2 and TRBJ2-2, is as follows: EPEVTQTPSHQVTQMGQEVILRCVPISNHLYFYWYRQILGQKVEFLVSFYNNEISEKSEIFDDQFSVERPDGSNFTLKIRSTKLEDSAMYFCASSPKGLAATGELFFGEGSRLTVL.

Many counts were recorded for this clonotype. With the library built for alpha chains, this beta chain is off target and its frequency is not meaningful. The chain has TRBV6-1 and TRBJ1-2; TRBD1 matches at 7 bases. Germline V gene data show CDR1 as MNHNS and CDR2 as SASEGT. After removal of 0 bases from V and 4 bases from J, the junction contained 2 bases not matched to a gene. This CDR3 comprises 14 residues. CDR3 DNA sequence: TGTGCCAGCAGTGAAGCAGGGACAGTCTATGGCTACACCTTC. Translated, it gives CASSEAGTVYGYTF.

This clonotype was found many times. This beta chain is an off-target read within a library intended for alpha chains, so its frequency means little. This rearrangement joins TRBV6-1 to TRBJ1-4; 7 bases line up with TRBD1. Germline V gene lookup returns CDR1 MNHNS and CDR2 SASEGT. The ends lost 5 bases at V and 8 bases at J; junction bases unmatched: 8. This CDR3 spans 14 amino acids. CDR3 protein: CASSIDRVGEKLFF. As DNA, the CDR3 is TGTGCCAGCAGTATCGACAGGGTAGGGGAAAAACTGTTTTTT.

This clonotype was observed many times. This beta chain is off target for a library built for alpha chains, so its abundance means little. This rearrangement joins TRBV19 to TRBJ2-3; the match to TRBD2 covers 9 bases. Trimming took 8 bases from V and 4 from J; bases not matched to a gene: 4. The germline gives CDR1 LNHDA, CDR2 SQIVND (reference sequence). CDR3 length equals 13 residues. In DNA form, the CDR3 reads TGTGCCAGTGGTGCGGGAGGGCCAGATACGCAGTATTTT. Its translation is CASGAGGPDTQYF.

Ten or more counts support this clonotype. This beta chain lies outside the target of a library built for alpha chains; its clone size means little. The V call is TRBV10-1, the J call TRBJ1-1, with D possibly TRBD1 on 6 matching bases. The CDR3 loop spans 14 amino acids. Trimming took off 2 bases at V and 5 bases at J, with 12 bases between the two ends. CDR1 is WNHNN and CDR2 is SYGVQD in the germline V gene (reference sequence). The CDR3 loop is CASSESRGSTEAFF. For the CDR3, the DNA is TGCGCCAGCAGTGAGAGTAGGGGGTCGACTGAAGCTTTCTTT.

This clonotype was counted many times. Found in a library prepared for alpha chains, this beta chain is an off-target read, and its abundance has little meaning. V is TRBV12-3 or TRBV12-4 and J is TRBJ1-2, with D hard to call. The CDR3 runs to 12 residues. V was clipped by 3 bases and J by 8 bases, with 10 bases between them. In nucleotides, the CDR3 is TGTGCCAGCAGTTTCTCCGTTGAGGGCTACACCTTC. Its translation: CASSFSVEGYTF.

In this sample, this clonotype turned up many times. With the library built for alpha chains, this beta chain is off target and its frequency is not meaningful. The genes are TRBV24-1 and TRBJ2-1; 8 bases map to TRBD1. In germline, CDR1 is KGHDR, CDR2 SFDVKD. V gave up 7 bases and J gave up 10 bases; unmatched junction bases: 8. The CDR3 totals 13 residues. The CDR3 here is CATRGTGRIEQFF. CDR3 bases: TGTGCCACCAGGGGGACAGGCCGTATAGAGCAGTTCTTC.

Sample share makes this clonotype medium-sized. A library made for alpha chains picked up this beta chain off target, so its size means little. This chain uses TRBV7-2 with TRBJ2-3, with no clear D. V shed 4 bases and J shed 4 bases, with 9 bases lying between them. CDR3 length: 13 amino acids. Looked up from germline, CDR1 is SGHTA and CDR2 is FQGNSA. The CDR3 loop reads CASSWTEADTQYF. CDR3 nucleotides: TGTGCCAGCAGCTGGACGGAAGCAGATACGCAGTATTTT.

At least ten counts were recorded for this clonotype. This beta chain is an unintended read in a library built for alpha chains; its size means little. V and J are TRBV3-1 and TRBJ1-1; TRBD1 is a possible D gene (5 bases). V lost 4 bases to trimming and J lost 5 bases, with 20 bases between them. Germline CDR1 reads LGHDT; CDR2 reads YNNKEL (reference sequence). The length of the CDR3 is 16 residues. The CDR3 DNA follows: TGTGCCAGCAGCCCTACATGGGACGGGCTGGGGACTGAAGCTTTCTTT. Protein product: CASSPTWDGLGTEAFF.

This clonotype is medium-sized. Within a library made for alpha chains, this beta chain is off target, and its count is uninformative. This chain links TRBV20-1 with TRBJ2-3; TRBD1 or TRBD2 may be the D gene (7 bases each). The CDR3 runs 14 residues. Germline V lookup: CDR1 DFQATT, CDR2 SNEGSKA (reference sequence). V lost 3 bases to trimming and J lost 4 bases, with 14 bases between them. The CDR3 nucleotides are TGCAGTGCTAGTCTCCCAGGGGGGGCAGATACGCAGTATTTT. It translates to CSASLPGGADTQYF.

By share, this clonotype ranks as medium-sized (0.01 to 0.1%). This beta chain lies outside the target of a library built for alpha chains; its clone size means little. In DNA form, the CDR3 reads TGTGCCAGCAGCCCGGGGCCTGCCACCCTCTACGAGCAGTACGTC. It is translated as CASSPGPATLYEQYV. V is TRBV7-8 and J is TRBJ2-7, with D perhaps assigned TRBD1 or TRBD2 (5 bases each). Looked up from germline, CDR1 is SGHVS and CDR2 is FQNEAQ. This CDR3 has 15 residues. The V and J ends lost 5 bases and 3 bases respectively, with 17 bases between them.

This clonotype came up many times. Since it is a stray read in a library aimed at alpha chains, this beta chain has a size that is not meaningful. This chain uses TRBV12-3 or TRBV12-4 with TRBJ2-5; D perhaps matches TRBD2 (7 bases). Trimming removed 3 bases from V and 3 bases from J, with 17 bases in between. The CDR3 covers 16 residues. The CDR3: CASSFVAGAFKETQYF. The CDR3 coding sequence is TGTGCCAGCAGTTTTGTGGCGGGGGCATTTAAAGAGACCCAGTACTTC.

This clonotype was found many times. The size of this beta chain means little, since it is a stray read in a library made for alpha chains. CDR3 sequence (DNA): TGTGCCAGCAGGTCCGCGGGACAAAGCAATCAGCCCCAGCATTTT. Amino acid sequence: CASRSAGQSNQPQHF. V and J are TRBV27 and TRBJ1-5; tentatively, D is TRBD1 (6 bases). This CDR3 has 15 amino acids. Trimming cost V 6 bases and J 1 base, with 13 bases left between them. Germline CDR1 and CDR2: MNHEY and SMNVEV (reference sequence).

This clonotype is classed as medium-sized (0.01 to 0.1%). This beta chain came through as a stray read in a library set up for alpha chains, and its size says little. This chain uses TRBV20-1 with TRBJ1-2, with TRBD1 matching 7 bases. The CDR3 extends over 14 amino acids. The germline V gene has CDR1 DFQATT and CDR2 SNEGSKA (reference sequence). The junction had 5 bases not matched to a gene; V was cut back by 4 bases and J by 0 bases. CDR3: CSATWTGANYGYTF. As DNA, the CDR3 is TGCAGTGCTACTTGGACAGGAGCTAACTATGGCTACACCTTC.

This clonotype came up many times. Because the library targeted alpha chains, this beta chain is an off-target read whose size means little. The gene calls are TRBV7-3 and TRBJ1-1, with TRBD1 identical over 7 bases. Germline assignment: CDR1 SGHTA and CDR2 FQGTGA. This CDR3 is built from 13 residues. The ends lost 2 bases at V and 4 bases at J; junction bases unmatched: 1. The CDR3 DNA reads TGTGCCAGCAGCTTAGACAGGGTCACTGAAGCTTTCTTT. This sequence encodes CASSLDRVTEAFF. Supplemented by reference TRBV7-3 and TRBJ1-1, the full variable domain reads GAGVSQTPSNKVTEKGKYVELRCDPISGHTALYWYRQSLGQGPEFLIYFQGTGAADDSGLPNDRFFAVRPEGSVSTLKIQRTERGDSAVYLCASSLDRVTEAFFGQGTRLTVV.

In its sample, this clonotype was seen many times. This beta chain came through as a stray read in a library set up for alpha chains, and its size says little. The V call is TRBV10-3, the J call TRBJ2-3, with 7 bases aligning to TRBD1. V lost 4 bases, J lost 2 bases, and 9 bases stayed unmatched. This CDR3 region has 16 residues. The germline CDR1 and CDR2 sequences are ENHRY and SYGVKD. This CDR3 is CAISGGPGQYTDTQYF. CDR3 DNA sequence: TGTGCCATCAGTGGGGGTCCGGGACAGTACACAGATACGCAGTATTTT.

This clonotype was recorded at least ten times. This clone may be a read error of a much larger clone one base away. With the library built for alpha chains, this beta chain is off target and its frequency is not meaningful. The chain employs TRBV20-1 and TRBJ2-5; the D gene could be TRBD1 or TRBD2 (7 bases each). This CDR3 region has 15 residues. The V gene lost 6 bases and the J gene lost 10 bases, with 27 bases spanning the gap. Looked up from germline, CDR1 is DFQATT and CDR2 is SNEGSKA (reference sequence). In DNA, the CDR3 is TGCAGTGCCAGGGGGGGAGGGACGTCAGAGAAGATCCAGTACTTC. The encoded protein is CSARGGGTSEKIQYF.